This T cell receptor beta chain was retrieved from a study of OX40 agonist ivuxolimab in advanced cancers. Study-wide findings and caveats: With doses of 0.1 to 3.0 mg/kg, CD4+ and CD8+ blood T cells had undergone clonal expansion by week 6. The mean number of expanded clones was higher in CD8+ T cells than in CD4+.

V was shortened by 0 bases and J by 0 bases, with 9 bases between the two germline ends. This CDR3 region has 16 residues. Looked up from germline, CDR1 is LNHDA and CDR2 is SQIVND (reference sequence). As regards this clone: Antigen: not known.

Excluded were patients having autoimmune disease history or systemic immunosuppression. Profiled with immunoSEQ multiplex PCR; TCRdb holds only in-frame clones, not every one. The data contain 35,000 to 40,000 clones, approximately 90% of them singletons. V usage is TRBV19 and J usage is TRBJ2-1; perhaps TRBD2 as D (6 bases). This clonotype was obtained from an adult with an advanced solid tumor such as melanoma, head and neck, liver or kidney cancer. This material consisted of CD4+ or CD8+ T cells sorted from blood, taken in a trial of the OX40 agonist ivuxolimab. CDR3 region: CASSIEERASYNEQFF. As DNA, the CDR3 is TGTGCCAGTAGTATAGAGGAGCGGGCCTCCTACAATGAGCAGTTCTTC.